The next 15 T cell receptor beta chains were all read from a single sample in a study of cytomegalovirus exposure and HLA in healthy donors. Sequencing was performed with immunoSEQ multiplex PCR; in TCRdb, only in-frame clones are kept and a portion is missing. The data contain over 150,000 clones, roughly nine tenths of them singletons. The sequenced sample consisted of PBMCs. Source of these receptors: a woman aged 25 to 45 in good health and CMV-seronegative.

This clone has only one observation. The chain couples TRBV5-6 to TRBJ2-5, with TRBD2 matching over 14 bases. Germline CDR1 and CDR2: SGHDT and YYEEEE. CDR3 length equals 17 residues. V dropped 2 bases and J dropped 0; count of bases not matched to a gene: 3. The CDR3 here is CASSFRLAGGYQETQYF. The CDR3 DNA sequence: TGTGCCAGCAGCTTCCGACTAGCGGGAGGGTACCAAGAGACCCAGTACTTC.

The chain joins TRBV2 to TRBJ1-4; D perhaps matches TRBD1 (5 bases). Germline lookup yields CDR1 SNHLY and CDR2 FYNNEI. Trimming removed 9 bases from V and 7 bases from J, with 21 bases in between. The CDR3 length is 15 residues. The chain's CDR3 is CARGSLQDDVEKLFF. The CDR3 coding sequence is TGTGCCAGGGGGTCACTACAGGATGACGTTGAAAAACTGTTTTTT.

The V gene is TRBV6-4, the J gene TRBJ1-5; D perhaps matches TRBD1 (5 bases). Germline V gives CDR1 MRHNA, CDR2 SNTAGT. The V gene lost 3 bases and the J gene lost 6 bases, with 15 bases spanning the gap. This CDR3 spans 15 amino acids. CDR3 nucleotides: TGTGCCAGCAGTGAAAGCCCAGGGAGTGGTCAGCCCCAGCATTTT. It translates to CASSESPGSGQPQHF.

This sequence joins TRBV25-1 and TRBJ1-1; tentatively, D is TRBD1 (5 bases). CDR1 MGHDK and CDR2 SYGVNS come from the germline V gene. The V end lost 6 bases, the J end lost 1 base, and 9 bases lay between the germline ends. The CDR3 has 13 amino acids. Here the CDR3 DNA reads TGTGCCAGCAGGAGGGACCGGAACACTGAAGCTTTCTTT. This gives the protein CASRRDRNTEAFF. The full variable domain, rest sourced from reference TRBV25-1 and TRBJ1-1, is EADIYQTPRYLVIGTGKKITLECSQTMGHDKMYWYQQDPGMELHLIHYSYGVNSTEKGDLSSESTVSRIRTEHFPLTLESARPSHTSQYLCASRRDRNTEAFFGQGTRLTVV.

The CDR3 spells CASSSGTSSRDEQFF. CDR3 bases: TGTGCCAGCAGTTCAGGGACGAGCTCAAGGGATGAGCAGTTCTTC. The rearrangement uses TRBV27 and TRBJ2-1; D might be TRBD1 or TRBD2, each matching 5 bases. V was shortened by 4 bases and J by 8 bases, with 18 bases between the two germline ends. The CDR3 totals 15 residues. CDR1 is MNHEY and CDR2 is SMNVEV in the germline V gene (reference sequence).

The genes are TRBV30 and TRBJ2-2; D uncertain. This CDR3 spans 12 amino acids. V was clipped by 5 bases and J by 0 bases, with 4 bases between them. Germline lookup yields CDR1 GTSNPN and CDR2 SVGIG (reference sequence). CDR3 DNA: TGTGCCTGGGGAACGAACACCGGGGAGCTGTTTTTT. Translated, it gives CAWGTNTGELFF.

The V and J genes are TRBV7-9 and TRBJ1-2; D call uncertain. CDR1 and CDR2 (germline): SEHNR, FQNEAQ (reference sequence). The V and J ends lost 0 bases and 4 bases respectively, with 12 bases between them. The CDR3 contains 15 residues. CDR3 sequence: CASSLAAGLAYGYTF. CDR3 nucleotide sequence: TGTGCCAGCAGCTTAGCTGCGGGGTTGGCCTATGGCTACACCTTC.

The table lists this clone with a few counts. J is TRBJ1-6 and V is TRBV4-3; D not certain. The CDR3 extends over 16 amino acids. Germline V gene lookup returns CDR1 LGHNA and CDR2 YSLEER. Trimming left V 0 bases short and J 7 bases short, with 13 bases between. In nucleotides, the CDR3 is TGCGCCAGCAGCCAAGATGAGGGCACATACAATTCACCCCTCCACTTT. Amino acids: CASSQDEGTYNSPLHF.

The chain employs TRBV7-9 and TRBJ2-4, with 7 nucleotides matching TRBD1. The CDR3 covers 15 residues. Germline V gene sequence: CDR1 SEHNR, CDR2 FQNEAQ (reference sequence). V lost 6 bases and J lost 2; bases outside the gene matches: 7. This CDR3 reads CASSANRGPKNIQYF. In DNA, the CDR3 is TGTGCCAGCAGTGCAAACAGGGGACCCAAAAACATTCAGTACTTC.

CDR3 in DNA: TGCGCCAGCAGCCCCGGTGCAGGCGCTTATGGCTACACCTTC. Its translation: CASSPGAGAYGYTF. The rearrangement joins TRBV4-3 to TRBJ1-2; D is uncertain. CDR3 length: 14 residues. Germline values: CDR1 LGHNA, CDR2 YSLEER. The V end lost 4 bases, the J end lost 5 bases, and 14 bases lay between the germline ends.

V is TRBV7-7 and J is TRBJ2-1; 9 nucleotides line up with TRBD2. Trimming cost V 1 base and J 8 bases; bases outside gene matches: 6. CDR1 and CDR2 (germline): SSHAT, FNYEAQ (reference sequence). This CDR3 comprises 15 residues. CDR3: CASSLDSGSVYEQFF. The DNA of the CDR3 is TGTGCCAGCAGCTTAGATAGCGGGAGTGTGTATGAGCAGTTCTTC.

This sequence joins TRBV6-5 and TRBJ1-2; perhaps TRBD1 as D (5 bases). The CDR3 is made up of 12 amino acids. Per the germline V gene, CDR1 is MNHEY and CDR2 is SVGAGI. V was trimmed by 4 bases and J by 8 bases, leaving 11 bases between them. The CDR3 is CASSFGGGGYTF. DNA for the CDR3: TGTGCCAGCAGTTTTGGCGGGGGGGGCTACACCTTC.

This clone showed up just once. The rearrangement links TRBV7-2 to TRBJ2-7; TRBD1 matches at 9 bases. Germline lookup yields CDR1 SGHTA and CDR2 FQGNSA. This CDR3 is built from 11 residues. V dropped 3 bases and J dropped 11; count of bases not matched to a gene: 2. CDR3 protein: CASSFGQGKYF. For the CDR3, the DNA is TGTGCCAGCAGCTTCGGACAGGGGAAGTACTTC. The whole variable domain, remainder taken from reference TRBV7-2 and TRBJ2-7, is GAGVSQSPSNKVTEKGKDVELRCDPISGHTALYWYRQSLGQGLEFLIYFQGNSAPDKSGLPSDRFSAERTGGSVSTLTIQRTQQEDSAVYLCASSFGQGKYFGPGTRLTVT.

A note on this clone: Different DNA sequences within this sample yield the same CDR3. The chain links TRBV15 to TRBJ1-1, with D uncertain. Trimming pared 1 base from V and 1 base from J, leaving 7 bases between. Germline CDR1 and CDR2: LNHNV and YYDKDF (reference sequence). The CDR3 runs 14 residues. CDR3 coding DNA: TGTGCCACCAGCAGAGGAACAAGGAACACTGAAGCTTTCTTT. This codes for CATSRGTRNTEAFF. Supplemented by reference TRBV15 and TRBJ1-1, the full variable domain reads DAMVIQNPRYQVTQFGKPVTLSCSQTLNHNVMYWYQQKSSQAPKLLFHYYDKDFNNEADTPDNFQSRRPNTSFCFLDIRSPGLGDTAMYLCATSRGTRNTEAFFGQGTRLTVV.

This clone was detected only a few times. This sequence joins TRBV28 and TRBJ1-1; D might be TRBD1 (5 bases). V was clipped by 3 bases and J by 3 bases, with 11 bases between them. The CDR3 has 14 amino acids. The germline V gene encodes CDR1 MDHEN and CDR2 SYDVKM. The CDR3 sequence: CASSLRQLYTEAFF. DNA of the CDR3: TGTGCCAGCAGTTTGCGACAGCTTTACACTGAAGCTTTCTTT.